Sequencing of this TCR beta chain was carried out in a study of blood T cell repertoires in COVID-19. Turning to the study itself: Donors in the United States, Italy and Spain gave samples during acute or convalescent COVID-19. Sources were T cells, B-cell-depleted T cells, or PBMCs; the material itself was cDNA or gDNA.

Seattle researchers signed up patients amid active infection and tracked them longitudinally. Per the authors' pipeline: Estimated nucleated cell counts came from reference gene primer amplification. The table came from immunoSEQ multiplex PCR; TCRdb's copy has only in-frame clones and leaves some out. V, J and clone size reflect that table, while D and trimming were determined from the DNA. Of approximately 500,000 clones listed, about 89% were seen once; the top ten hold less than 9%. Germline V gene lookup returns CDR1 SGHKS and CDR2 YYEKEE (reference sequence). The CDR3 consists of 15 residues. Trimming took 0 bases from V and 4 from J; bases not matched to a gene: 4.

V and J are TRBV5-5 and TRBJ2-3; 8 bases line up with TRBD2. This clonotype originated in a woman in her forties or fifties with COVID-19, enrolled during active disease. Sequenced sample: peripheral blood. CDR3 protein: CASSLGTGGADTQYF. The CDR3 DNA follows: TGTGCCAGCAGCTTGGGTACCGGGGGGGCAGATACGCAGTATTTT.